A selection of T cell receptor beta chains follows, all from one sample in a study of identical twins. TCRdb ran MiXCR on the 5' RACE reads and lists one entry per CDR3 protein. The repertoire holds around 1.7 million distinct CDR3 sequences, roughly a third seen once, with approximately 0.29% in the top ten. Sequenced: cord blood. Source of these receptors: a newborn girl in good health. The CDR3 runs from the conserved cysteine through the conserved F or W. The D gene is left open where the match is weak. Where a row states a size, it is once, few, many or the class of an expanded clone; other rows omit it.

CDR3,DNA,length,D,J,size,V
CASSLDSPEAFF,TGTGCCAGCAGCTTGGACAGCCCTGAAGCTTTCTTT,12,NA,TRBJ1-1,few,TRBV5-8
CASSLAGPNNEQFF,TGCGCCAGCAGCTTGGCGGGACCCAACAATGAGCAGTTCTTC,14,NA,TRBJ2-1,NA,TRBV5-1
CASSLRVGTDAQYF,TGTGCCAGCAGCTTAAGAGTAGGCACAGATGCGCAGTATTTT,14,NA,TRBJ2-3,once,TRBV5-6
CASSLAVTGNYGYTF,TGTGCCAGCAGCTTAGCCGTAACAGGCAACTATGGCTACACCTTC,15,NA,TRBJ1-2,many,TRBV7-2
CASSDREQVEAFF,TGTGCCAGCAGTGACAGGGAACAGGTAGAAGCTTTCTTT,13,NA,TRBJ1-1,NA,TRBV2
CSAPGLAAYEQYF,TGCAGTGCTCCTGGACTAGCCGCCTACGAGCAGTACTTC,13,TRBD2,TRBJ2-7,many,TRBV20-1
CASSAPDSGNTIYF,TGTGCCAGCAGTGCACCGGACTCTGGAAACACCATATATTTT,14,NA,TRBJ1-3,NA,TRBV6-5
CASSPQRNIQYF,TGTGCCAGCAGCCCACAAAGAAACATTCAGTACTTC,12,NA,TRBJ2-4,few,TRBV3-1
CAWSVQSEWLSYEQYF,TGTGCCTGGAGTGTACAGAGTGAGTGGCTCTCCTACGAGCAGTACTTC,16,NA,TRBJ2-7,NA,TRBV30
CASSLGVGSLPYEQYF,TGTGCCAGCAGCTTAGGGGTAGGGTCTCTTCCCTACGAGCAGTACTTC,16,NA,TRBJ2-7,NA,TRBV7-9
CASSYGPLDTQYF,TGTGCCAGCAGTTACGGCCCACTGGATACGCAGTATTTT,13,NA,TRBJ2-3,NA,TRBV6-5
CASSFGRGAGQPQHF,TGTGCCAGCAGTTTCGGACGGGGGGCCGGGCAGCCCCAGCATTTT,15,NA,TRBJ1-5,NA,TRBV12-3/TRBV12-4
CAITQITGQGSYEQYF,TGTGCCATCACCCAGATAACGGGACAGGGGTCCTACGAGCAGTACTTC,16,TRBD1,TRBJ2-7,few,TRBV10-3
CASSLPVERAIYNEQFF,TGTGCCAGCAGCCTCCCGGTAGAGAGGGCCATCTACAATGAGCAGTTCTTC,17,NA,TRBJ2-1,few,TRBV7-8
CASRRMTYEQYF,TGTGCCAGCAGACGTATGACCTACGAGCAGTACTTC,12,NA,TRBJ2-7,few,TRBV6-2/TRBV6-3
CASSPQGQGVIYEQYF,TGTGCCAGCAGTCCCCAGGGACAGGGGGTCATCTACGAGCAGTACTTC,16,TRBD1,TRBJ2-7,few,TRBV12-3/TRBV12-4
CASSDRGGNTEAFF,TGTGCCAGCAGTGACAGGGGTGGGAACACTGAAGCTTTCTTT,14,NA,TRBJ1-1,many,TRBV2
CSARDGRAAKSIQYF,TGCAGTGCTAGAGATGGGAGGGCAGCCAAAAGCATTCAGTACTTC,15,TRBD2,TRBJ2-4,NA,TRBV20-1
CASSFGNRLSYEQYF,TGTGCCAGCAGTTTTGGAAACAGATTATCCTACGAGCAGTACTTC,15,NA,TRBJ2-7,NA,TRBV28
CASSLVPRTSGYNEQFF,TGCGCCAGCAGCTTGGTACCCCGGACTAGCGGCTACAATGAGCAGTTCTTC,17,TRBD2,TRBJ2-1,NA,TRBV5-1
CASSLVAGSGYNEQFF,TGCGCCAGCAGCTTGGTTGCGGGGAGCGGTTACAATGAGCAGTTCTTC,16,NA,TRBJ2-1,few,TRBV5-1
CASSPNTFLDFRGSNYGYTF,TGTGCCAGCAGCCCAAACACCTTCCTCGACTTCAGGGGTTCTAACTATGGCTACACCTTC,20,NA,TRBJ1-2,NA,TRBV7-2
CSARYDNEQFF,TGCAGTGCTAGATACGACAATGAGCAGTTCTTC,11,NA,TRBJ2-1,few,TRBV20-1
CASSRHGLAGAREQYF,TGCGCCAGCAGCCGACACGGGTTAGCGGGAGCGAGGGAGCAGTACTTC,16,TRBD2,TRBJ2-5,NA,TRBV5-1
CASSVGLRGTSLFF,TGTGCCAGCAGCGTAGGGTTGAGGGGGACTAGCCTGTTCTTC,14,TRBD2,TRBJ2-1,NA,TRBV9
CASSLAASGSYEQFF,TGTGCCAGCAGTTTAGCGGCTAGCGGGAGTTATGAGCAGTTCTTC,15,TRBD2,TRBJ2-1,many,TRBV28